What follows describes a single T cell receptor (beta chain). Methods used by the authors: Counts of nucleated cells, estimated from reference gene primer amplification, were obtained. Profiling relied on immunoSEQ multiplex PCR, and the TCRdb table lists in-frame clones only, not all of them. Clone size and V and J calls were adopted from that table, with D and trimming inferred from the DNA. This table has about 220,000 clones, about 85% appearing once. This sample was included in a study of blood T cell repertoires in COVID-19. About the research overall: The United States, Italy and Spain supplied acute and convalescent COVID-19 samples. T cells, B-cell-depleted T cells, or PBMCs supplied cDNA or gDNA.

V lost 5 bases and J lost 8, with 13 bases in between. This CDR3 comprises 12 residues. CDR1 and CDR2 (germline): SQVTM, ANQGSEA. The V call is TRBV29-1, the J call TRBJ2-1; D is perhaps TRBD2 (5 bases). The sequenced material came from peripheral blood. The receptor was isolated from a man aged 45-65 years who had recovered from COVID-19. This chain's CDR3 is CSVWVARDEQFF. In DNA, the CDR3 is TGCAGCGTTTGGGTAGCGAGGGATGAGCAGTTCTTC.